This T cell receptor (beta chain) was found in a study of blood T cell repertoires in COVID-19. Measured with immunoSEQ multiplex PCR; TCRdb has only the in-frame clones, and not every one. The repertoire holds some 500,000 clones, with more than 75% as singletons. This clone was seen a single time. Germline V CDR1 and CDR2: LGHDT, YNNKEL (reference sequence). The CDR3 is 15 residues long. With V trimmed by 0 bases and J by 4 bases, 3 bases remained unmatched. Sequences were obtained from PBMCs or T cells enriched from blood (not recorded which). This receptor was obtained from a woman in her thirties or forties who had recovered from COVID-19. V is TRBV3-1 (or the pseudogene TRBV3-2) and J is TRBJ2-4; TRBD2 matches 7 bases. CDR3 DNA: TGTGCCAGCAGCCAAGAAGGGAGGGAAAAAAACATTCAGTACTTC. Amino acids: CASSQEGREKNIQYF.